The present TCR beta chain was sequenced within a study of blood T cell repertoires in COVID-19. The wider study: Sources were T cells, B-cell-depleted T cells, or PBMCs; the material itself was cDNA or gDNA.

The CDR3 loop spans 15 amino acids. V shed 1 base and J 6 bases; nucleotides not matched to a gene: 1. Germline V gene data show CDR1 as SGHRS and CDR2 as YFSETQ. Original analysis: The assay estimated nucleated cells by amplifying reference gene primers. Sequencing was performed with immunoSEQ multiplex PCR; in TCRdb, only in-frame clones are kept and a portion is missing. V and J calls and clone size are copied from that table; D and trimming were computed from the DNA. The sample contains 200,000 or so clones, about nine tenths of which appear only once. Participant age was roughly 18 to 90 years, and participants resided in 20 to 30 US areas. Assignment of participants to cohorts was predicated upon participant-reported clinical history.

The source of this sequence is a woman aged 40-49 years with acute COVID-19. V usage is TRBV5-1 and J usage is TRBJ2-2, with 12 bases aligning to TRBD1. Sample: PBMCs or T cells enriched from blood (not recorded which). The CDR3 region has the DNA TGCGCCAGCAGCTTGAGGGACAGGGGGCCCGGGGAGCTGTTTTTT. It is translated as CASSLRDRGPGELFF.